The source of this T cell receptor (beta chain) is a study of blood T cell repertoires in COVID-19 (dated by TCRdb to the early 2020s). A note on the overall study: The collaborator samples originated in the United States, Italy and Spain and spanned the acute and convalescent phases of COVID-19. The samples were drawn from two sources: the first 160 participants of the ongoing ImmuneRACE study, and 1,254 subjects contributed by 6 global collaborators. The repertoires were released in a freely available public database meant as a resource for research on the immune response to SARS-CoV-2. Where available, HLA class I and class II types were obtained from metadata supplied by the sample provider rather than from assay-based typing. Deeply sampled blood TCRbeta repertoires from subjects exposed to, actively infected with, or recovered from COVID-19 were included in the dataset. A de-identified subject ID, COVID-19 status, age in years and sex were almost always included in the sample metadata. The prospective study material was composed of cDNA or gDNA derived from T cells, B-cell-depleted T cells, or PBMCs.

In the prospective study, participants were about 18 to 95 years old, resided in fewer than 25 geographic areas of the United States, and were enrolled through a virtual design. Cohort assignment in the prospective study relied on participant-reported clinical history from a screening survey and a study questionnaire. Recovered participants in ImmuneRACE Cohort 3 were defined as having two consecutive negative NP/OP PCR tests, clearance from a healthcare professional, or resolution of symptoms. In the prospective study, mobile phlebotomists collected whole blood, serum and a nasopharyngeal or oropharyngeal swab from each participant. Prospective study participants could optionally give additional blood draws and questionnaires over an approximately 2-month period. Blood samples from the prospective study were shipped frozen or at room temperature prior to DNA extraction. The immunoSEQ Assay, a bias-controlled multiplex PCR, was used to amplify TCRbeta CDR3 regions from genomic DNA. The published analysis was carried out like this. The number of nucleated cells in each sample was estimated from the amplification of reference gene primers within the assay. To quantify the absolute abundance of each unique TCRbeta CDR3 rearrangement, sequence reads were collapsed and filtered. For each sample, productive Simpson clonality was calculated as the square root of Simpson's diversity index across productive rearrangements. TCRdb took over this immuneACCESS table, retaining in-frame rearrangements with V and J assigned. Such tables are incomplete; in checked studies, under half of the missing clones stem from an unresolved V gene, and the remainder is unexplained. V, J and clone size are taken as reported in that table, and D and trimming were inferred from the DNA itself. This sample comprises roughly 500,000 clones, approximately 87% of them detected only once. Together, the top ten hold 1.5% to 2% of the sample.

The germline V gene sets CDR1 to SGHTS and CDR2 to YDEGEE. V trim: 4 bases; J trim: 2 bases; unmatched bases: 14. Measured from the cysteine to the phenylalanine, the CDR3 is 17 residues long. The DNA shown is the 51-base CDR3, in frame from base 1. What the authors observed across the whole study: The quantity of clinical and demographic metadata differed by source and by participant and was supplied without curation.

Of note for this clone: Its antigen has not been determined. No much larger clonotype is one base removed from it; base qualities were not supplied.

The TCR sequence derives from a woman between 40 and 55 years old who had recovered from COVID-19. Recombination connected TRBV5-8 to TRBJ2-5, and 7 junction bases match TRBD1. The sample taken for sequencing was PBMCs or T cells enriched from blood (not recorded which). The nucleotides are TGTGCCAGCAGCCCCCAATCTTATAGGGGGCCACAAGAGACCCAGTACTTC. Translated, this is CASSPQSYRGPQETQYF.